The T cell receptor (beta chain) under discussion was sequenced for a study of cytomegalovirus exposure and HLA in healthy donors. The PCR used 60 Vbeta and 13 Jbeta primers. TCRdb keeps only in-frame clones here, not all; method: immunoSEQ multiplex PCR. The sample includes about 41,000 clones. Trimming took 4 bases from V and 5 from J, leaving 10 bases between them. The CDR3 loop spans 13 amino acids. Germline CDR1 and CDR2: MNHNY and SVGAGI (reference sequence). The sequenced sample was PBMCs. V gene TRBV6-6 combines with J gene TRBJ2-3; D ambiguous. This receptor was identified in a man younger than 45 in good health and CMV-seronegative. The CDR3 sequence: CASSSLSVDTQYF. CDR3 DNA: TGTGCCAGCAGTTCCCTCAGTGTAGATACGCAGTATTTT.